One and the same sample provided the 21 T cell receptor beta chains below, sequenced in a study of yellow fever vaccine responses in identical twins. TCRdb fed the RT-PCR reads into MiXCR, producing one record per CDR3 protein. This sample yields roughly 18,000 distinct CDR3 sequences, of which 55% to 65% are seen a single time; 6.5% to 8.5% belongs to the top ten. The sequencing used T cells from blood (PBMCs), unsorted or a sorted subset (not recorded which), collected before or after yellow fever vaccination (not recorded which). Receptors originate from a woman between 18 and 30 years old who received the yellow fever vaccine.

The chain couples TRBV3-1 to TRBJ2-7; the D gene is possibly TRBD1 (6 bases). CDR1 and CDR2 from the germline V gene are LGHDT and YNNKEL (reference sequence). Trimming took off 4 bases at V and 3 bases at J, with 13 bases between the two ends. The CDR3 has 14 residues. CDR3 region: CASSPRQVYYEQYF. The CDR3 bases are TGTGCCAGCAGCCCACGACAGGTCTACTACGAGCAGTACTTC.

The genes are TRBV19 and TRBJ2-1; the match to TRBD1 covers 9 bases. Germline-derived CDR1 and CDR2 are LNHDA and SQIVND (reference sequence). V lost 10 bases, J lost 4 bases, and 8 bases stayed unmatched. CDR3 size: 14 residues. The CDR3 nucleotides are TGTGCCACCCTCCGAGGGACAGGGTACAATGAGCAGTTCTTC. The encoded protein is CATLRGTGYNEQFF.

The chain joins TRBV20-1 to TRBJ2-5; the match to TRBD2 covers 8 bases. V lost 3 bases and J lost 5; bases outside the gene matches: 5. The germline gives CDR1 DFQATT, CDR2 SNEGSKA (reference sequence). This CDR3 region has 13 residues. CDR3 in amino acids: CSASGRASETQYF. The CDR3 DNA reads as TGCAGTGCTAGCGGGAGGGCCTCTGAGACCCAGTACTTC.

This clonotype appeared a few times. CDR3 bases: TGTGCCAGCAGTGCCAGAGAGAATACTGAAGCTTTCTTT. Its protein is CASSARENTEAFF. V is TRBV6-1 and J is TRBJ1-1; D is uncertain. Germline CDR1 and CDR2: MNHNS and SASEGT. The CDR3 runs to 13 residues. Trimming cost V 4 bases and J 5 bases, with 11 bases left between them.

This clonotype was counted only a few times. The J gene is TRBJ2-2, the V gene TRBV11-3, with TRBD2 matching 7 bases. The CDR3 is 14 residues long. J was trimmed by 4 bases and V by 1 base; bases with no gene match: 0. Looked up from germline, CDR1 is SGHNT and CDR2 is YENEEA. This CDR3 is CASSLAGGTGELFF. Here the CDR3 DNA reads TGTGCCAGCAGCTTAGCGGGAGGCACCGGGGAGCTGTTTTTT.

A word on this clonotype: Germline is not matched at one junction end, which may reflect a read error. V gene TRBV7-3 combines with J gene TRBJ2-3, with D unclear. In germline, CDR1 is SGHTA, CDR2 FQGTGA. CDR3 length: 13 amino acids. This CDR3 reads CASRLIERDTQYF. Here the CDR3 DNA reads TGTGCCAGCAGATTAATTGAGCGCGATACGCAGTATTTT.

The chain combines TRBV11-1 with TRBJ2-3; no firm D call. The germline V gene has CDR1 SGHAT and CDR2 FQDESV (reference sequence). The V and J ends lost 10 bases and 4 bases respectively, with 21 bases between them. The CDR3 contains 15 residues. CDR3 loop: CATSGGPLVADTQYF. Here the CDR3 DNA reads TGTGCCACCTCGGGTGGGCCCCTGGTTGCAGATACGCAGTATTTT.

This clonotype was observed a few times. The CDR3 sequence: CASSMGSGWDSYEQYF. The CDR3 nucleotides read TGTGCCAGTAGTATGGGTAGCGGATGGGACTCCTACGAGCAGTACTTC. V gene TRBV19 combines with J gene TRBJ2-7, with a tentative D call TRBD2 (6 bases). The germline gives CDR1 LNHDA, CDR2 SQIVND (reference sequence). The V and J ends lost 3 bases and 0 bases respectively, with 15 bases between them. This CDR3 is 16 amino acids long.

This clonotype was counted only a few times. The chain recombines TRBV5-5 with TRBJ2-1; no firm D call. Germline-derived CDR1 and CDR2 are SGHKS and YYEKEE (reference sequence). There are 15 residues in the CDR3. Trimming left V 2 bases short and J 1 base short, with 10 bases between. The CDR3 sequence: CASSFSLTSYNEQFF. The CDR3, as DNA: TGTGCCAGCAGCTTTTCTCTGACTTCCTACAATGAGCAGTTCTTC.

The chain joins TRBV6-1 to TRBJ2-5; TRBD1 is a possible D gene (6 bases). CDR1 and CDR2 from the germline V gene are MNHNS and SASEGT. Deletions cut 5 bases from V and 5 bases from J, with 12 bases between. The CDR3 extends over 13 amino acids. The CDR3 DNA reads TGTGCCAGCAGTCCTGGACAGTTTGAGACCCAGTACTTC. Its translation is CASSPGQFETQYF.

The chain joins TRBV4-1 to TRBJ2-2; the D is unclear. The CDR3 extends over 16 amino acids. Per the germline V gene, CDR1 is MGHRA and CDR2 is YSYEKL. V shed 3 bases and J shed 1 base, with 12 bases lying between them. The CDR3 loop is CASSQTRRWNTGELFF. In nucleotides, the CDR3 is TGCGCCAGCAGCCAGACACGTCGGTGGAACACCGGGGAGCTGTTTTTT.

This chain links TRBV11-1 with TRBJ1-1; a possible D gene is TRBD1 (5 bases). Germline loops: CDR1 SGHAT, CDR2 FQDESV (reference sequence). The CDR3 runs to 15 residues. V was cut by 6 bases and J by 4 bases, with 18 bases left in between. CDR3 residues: CASRRDGVGGTEAFF. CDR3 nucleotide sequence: TGTGCCAGCAGAAGGGACGGGGTCGGGGGCACTGAAGCTTTCTTT. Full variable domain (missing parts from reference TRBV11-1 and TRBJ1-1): EAEVAQSPRYKITEKSQAVAFWCDPISGHATLYWYRQILGQGPELLVQFQDESVVDDSQLPKDRFSAERLKGVDSTLKIQPAELGDSAMYLCASRRDGVGGTEAFFGQGTRLTVV.

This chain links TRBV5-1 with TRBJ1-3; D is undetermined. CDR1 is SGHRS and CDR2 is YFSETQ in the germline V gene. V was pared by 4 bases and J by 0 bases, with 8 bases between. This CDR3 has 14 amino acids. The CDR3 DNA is TGCGCCAGCAGCCCCGGACTCTCTGGAAACACCATATATTTT. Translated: CASSPGLSGNTIYF.

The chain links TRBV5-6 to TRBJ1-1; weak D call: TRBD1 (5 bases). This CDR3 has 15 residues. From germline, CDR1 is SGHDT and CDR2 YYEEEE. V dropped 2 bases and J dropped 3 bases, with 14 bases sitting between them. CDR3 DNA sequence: TGTGCCAGCAGCTTAGGACGAACGGGGGACACTGAAGCTTTCTTT. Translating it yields CASSLGRTGDTEAFF.

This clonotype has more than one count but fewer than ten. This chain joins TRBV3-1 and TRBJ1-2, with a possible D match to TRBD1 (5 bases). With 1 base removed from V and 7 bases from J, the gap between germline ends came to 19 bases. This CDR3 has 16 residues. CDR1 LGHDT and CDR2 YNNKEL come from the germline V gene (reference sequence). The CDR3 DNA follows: TGTGCCAGCAGCCAAGCAGCCGGGACGGATTCAGGTGGCTACACCTTC. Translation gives CASSQAAGTDSGGYTF.

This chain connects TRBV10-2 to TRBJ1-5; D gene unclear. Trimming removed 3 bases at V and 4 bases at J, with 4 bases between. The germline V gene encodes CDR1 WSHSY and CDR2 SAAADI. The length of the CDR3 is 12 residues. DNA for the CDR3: TGCGCCAGCAGTGACAGTAATCAGCCCCAGCATTTT. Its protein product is CASSDSNQPQHF.

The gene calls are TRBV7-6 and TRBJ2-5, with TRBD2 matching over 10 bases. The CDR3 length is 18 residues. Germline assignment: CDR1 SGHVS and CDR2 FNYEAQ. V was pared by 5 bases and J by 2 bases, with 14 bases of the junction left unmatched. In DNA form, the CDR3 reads TGTGCCAGCAGCCCACGGTCGGCTAGCGGGGGACCTCAAGAGACCCAGTACTTC. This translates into CASSPRSASGGPQETQYF.

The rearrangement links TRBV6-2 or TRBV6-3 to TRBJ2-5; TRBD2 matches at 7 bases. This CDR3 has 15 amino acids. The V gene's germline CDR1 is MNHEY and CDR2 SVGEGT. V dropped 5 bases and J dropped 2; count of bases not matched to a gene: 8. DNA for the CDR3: TGTGCCAGCAGTAACGCAGCGGGACCACAAGAGACCCAGTACTTC. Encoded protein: CASSNAAGPQETQYF.

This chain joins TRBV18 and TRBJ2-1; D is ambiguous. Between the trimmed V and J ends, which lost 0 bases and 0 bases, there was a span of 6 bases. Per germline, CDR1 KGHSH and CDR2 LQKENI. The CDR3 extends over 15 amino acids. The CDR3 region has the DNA TGTGCCAGCTCACCACCGGTAGGCTCCTACAATGAGCAGTTCTTC. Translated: CASSPPVGSYNEQFF.

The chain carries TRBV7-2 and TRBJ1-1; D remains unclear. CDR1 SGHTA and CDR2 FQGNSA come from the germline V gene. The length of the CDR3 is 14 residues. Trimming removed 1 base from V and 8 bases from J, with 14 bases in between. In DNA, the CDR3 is TGTGCCAGCAGCTTAGATCTCCAGGCGGAGGAAGCTTTCTTT. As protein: CASSLDLQAEEAFF.

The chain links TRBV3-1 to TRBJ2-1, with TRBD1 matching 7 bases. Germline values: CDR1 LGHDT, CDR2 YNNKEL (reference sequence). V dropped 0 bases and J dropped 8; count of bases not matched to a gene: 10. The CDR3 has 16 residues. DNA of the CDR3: TGTGCCAGCAGCCAAGAAGGTAGGGGGCGGAATGATGAGCAGTTCTTC. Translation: CASSQEGRGRNDEQFF.